The 20 T cell receptor beta chains presented below share a single source sample, sequenced in a study of PD-1 blockade in classical Hodgkin lymphoma (dated by TCRdb to 2020 to 2022). Interpreted using the paper, the time point label stands for: cycle 2 day 1 (C2D1) of nivolumab. Relapse after autologous stem cell transplantation had occurred in all trial patients, and cohorts A, B and C were distinguished by prior brentuximab vedotin exposure. Preparation of the library involved the immunoSEQ multiplex PCR assay. Sourced from immuneACCESS, this table was stored by TCRdb with only in-frame sequences that have V and J called. A share of the clones is absent; for the studies checked, an unresolved V gene accounts for under half, and the remainder has no known explanation. This sample holds around 26,000 clones; roughly four fifths were observed only once. Under 14% of the sample rests with the top ten.

This material consisted of peripheral blood mononuclear cells (PBMCs), taken before the second cycle of nivolumab. These receptors were taken from a human donor with classical Hodgkin lymphoma.

This chain connects TRBV6-5 to TRBJ1-1; D call uncertain. CDR1 MNHEY and CDR2 SVGAGI come from the germline V gene. V was shortened by 6 bases and J by 6 bases, with 11 bases between the two germline ends. The CDR3 is made up of 12 amino acids. The CDR3 nucleotides read TGTGCCAGCAGACCGGGCCCGGCTGAAGCTTTCTTT. Amino acids: CASRPGPAEAFF.

The rearrangement uses TRBV7-6 and TRBJ2-3; 14 bases are shared with TRBD2. Germline values: CDR1 SGHVS, CDR2 FNYEAQ. V dropped 2 bases and J dropped 4; count of bases not matched to a gene: 8. This CDR3 region has 18 residues. DNA of the CDR3: TGTGCCAGCAGCTTAACGACTAGCGGGGGGGCGAAGTCAGATACGCAGTATTTT. Encoded protein: CASSLTTSGGAKSDTQYF.

This clone showed up just once. The chain recombines TRBV10-3 with TRBJ2-7; D is uncertain. This CDR3 has 12 residues. The ends were cut back, 6 bases at V and 4 bases at J, with 10 bases in the middle. Germline-derived CDR1 and CDR2 are ENHRY and SYGVKD. CDR3 residues: CAIRGLGYEQYF. The CDR3 region has the DNA TGTGCCATCAGGGGTTTAGGATACGAGCAGTACTTC.

The chain has TRBV4-2 and TRBJ2-5; D ambiguous. In germline, CDR1 is LGHNA, CDR2 YNFKEQ. V gave up 1 base and J gave up 3 bases, with 6 bases separating them. This CDR3 is 13 amino acids long. The CDR3 DNA sequence: TGTGCCAGCAGCCAAGGCCCAGAAGAGACCCAGTACTTC. Residues: CASSQGPEETQYF.

The V and J genes are TRBV28 and TRBJ1-4; D not certain. The CDR3 runs 12 residues. Germline-derived CDR1 and CDR2 are MDHEN and SYDVKM. With 6 bases removed from V and 7 bases from J, the gap between germline ends came to 9 bases. The CDR3 spells CASSLDPEKLFF. The CDR3 coding sequence is TGTGCCAGCAGCCTTGATCCTGAAAAACTGTTTTTT.

This clone was seen only once. DNA for the CDR3: TGTGCCAGCAGTGCCCCCAGGGTCGGCGTCTCCTACGAGCAGTACTTC. Its protein product is CASSAPRVGVSYEQYF. The chain employs TRBV28 and TRBJ2-7; D is possibly TRBD1 (5 bases). The CDR3 runs 16 residues. V lost 5 bases, J lost 0 bases, and 17 bases lay in between. CDR1 and CDR2 (germline): MDHEN, SYDVKM.

The V gene is TRBV29-1, the J gene TRBJ2-1; 12 bases line up with TRBD2. Germline lookup yields CDR1 SQVTM and CDR2 ANQGSEA. Trimming removed 4 bases from V and 4 bases from J; junction bases left unmatched: 8. The CDR3 contains 16 residues. The CDR3 spells CSVVGLAGEKYNEQFF. The DNA of the CDR3 is TGCAGCGTTGTGGGACTAGCGGGTGAAAAATACAATGAGCAGTTCTTC.

V usage is TRBV5-6 and J usage is TRBJ2-1; D may be TRBD1 (6 bases). Germline CDR1 and CDR2: SGHDT and YYEEEE. The CDR3 covers 13 residues. V gave up 4 bases and J gave up 13 bases, with 18 bases separating them. The CDR3 DNA reads as TGTGCCAGCAGCCAGGGGTCCGGACAGTTCCAGTTCTTC. Amino acids: CASSQGSGQFQFF.

The V and J genes are TRBV5-3 and TRBJ1-5; D uncertain. TRBV5-3 is known as an ORF, though its function is uncertain. This CDR3 contains 20 residues. V was pared by 1 base and J by 0 bases, with 23 bases between. CDR3 sequence reads: CARSLISPRQLLYSNQPQHF. CDR3 nucleotide sequence: TGTGCCAGAAGCTTGATTAGCCCCCGACAACTCCTTTATAGCAATCAGCCCCAGCATTTT.

This clone has more than one count but fewer than ten. This sequence joins TRBV18 and TRBJ1-3, with 8 bases aligning to TRBD1. V was pared by 1 base and J by 6 bases, with 2 bases of the junction left unmatched. Germline V gene lookup returns CDR1 KGHSH and CDR2 LQKENI. This CDR3 is 14 amino acids long. CDR3 coding DNA: TGTGCCAGCTCACCACGTCAGGGGGCAAACACCATATATTTT. It encodes CASSPRQGANTIYF.

V is TRBV9 and J is TRBJ1-2; TRBD1 matches at 7 bases. CDR1 and CDR2 (germline): SGDLS, YYNGEE. This CDR3 contains 15 residues. V was clipped by 0 bases and J by 5 bases; unmatched bases: 7. The CDR3 nucleotides are TGTGCCAGCAGCGTAGCTGGGACAGCATCTTATGGCTACACCTTC. Protein product: CASSVAGTASYGYTF.

The V gene is TRBV7-2, the J gene TRBJ1-6, with a weak D call TRBD1 (5 bases). V shed 3 bases and J shed 9 bases, with 15 bases lying between them. This CDR3 is 15 amino acids long. Germline-derived CDR1 and CDR2 are SGHTA and FQGNSA. The CDR3 is CASSLGTAGGSPLHF. The CDR3 bases are TGTGCCAGCAGCTTGGGGACGGCGGGGGGTTCACCCCTCCACTTT.

The V gene is TRBV27, the J gene TRBJ2-1; 11 nucleotides agree with TRBD2. The CDR3 totals 15 residues. V shed 6 bases and J 8 bases; nucleotides not matched to a gene: 9. Germline values: CDR1 MNHEY, CDR2 SMNVEV (reference sequence). CDR3 region: CASSLTSGGWDEQFF. CDR3 in DNA: TGTGCCAGCAGCCTTACTAGCGGGGGATGGGATGAGCAGTTCTTC.

J is TRBJ2-2 and V is TRBV6-5, with TRBD1 matching 9 bases. Germline V gene sequence: CDR1 MNHEY, CDR2 SVGAGI. The CDR3 contains 14 residues. With V trimmed by 7 bases and J by 1 base, 1 base remained unmatched. CDR3 loop: CASMGQGNTGELFF. CDR3 in DNA: TGTGCCAGCATGGGACAGGGGAACACCGGGGAGCTGTTTTTT.

The chain couples TRBV7-9 to TRBJ2-1, with D unresolved. Germline V gene lookup returns CDR1 SEHNR and CDR2 FQNEAQ (reference sequence). The ends were cut back, 8 bases at V and 0 bases at J, with 11 bases in the middle. The CDR3 covers 14 residues. The CDR3 here is CASEGSSSYNEQFF. CDR3 nucleotide sequence: TGTGCCAGCGAAGGGTCGAGCTCCTACAATGAGCAGTTCTTC. Variable domain in full (rest from reference TRBV7-9 and TRBJ2-1): DTGVSQNPRHKITKRGQNVTFRCDPISEHNRLYWYRQTLGQGPEFLTYFQNEAQLEKSRLLSDRFSAERPKGSFSTLEIQRTEQGDSAMYLCASEGSSSYNEQFFGPGTRLTVL.

The chain carries TRBV9 and TRBJ2-3, with TRBD2 identical over 7 bases. The CDR3 loop spans 18 amino acids. Looked up from germline, CDR1 is SGDLS and CDR2 is YYNGEE. Trimming took 6 bases from V and 2 from J; bases not matched to a gene: 18. This CDR3 is CASTRQPGSGAPTDTQYF. DNA for the CDR3: TGTGCCAGCACCCGGCAGCCGGGGAGCGGGGCCCCCACAGATACGCAGTATTTT.

The rearrangement uses TRBV2 and TRBJ2-5; 12 bases fit TRBD2. In germline, CDR1 is SNHLY, CDR2 FYNNEI. V lost 5 bases to trimming and J lost 0 bases; unmatched junction nucleotides: 1. The CDR3 spans 15 residues. The CDR3 bases are TGTGCCAGCAGTACTAGCGGGGGGAACCAAGAGACCCAGTACTTC. Translating it yields CASSTSGGNQETQYF.

The genes are TRBV7-8 and TRBJ2-2, with TRBD1 matching over 9 bases. CDR3 length equals 18 residues. Losses at the gene ends were 5 bases for V and 5 bases for J; bases not matched to a gene: 15. Germline V gene lookup returns CDR1 SGHVS and CDR2 FQNEAQ. CDR3 sequence (DNA): TGTGCCAGCAGCCAACCCTACGACAGGGGGACGCCAACCGGGGAGCTGTTTTTT. It encodes CASSQPYDRGTPTGELFF.

The chain recombines TRBV7-2 with TRBJ2-7; D is unresolved. The CDR3 totals 15 residues. Trimming stripped 0 bases from V and 0 bases from J, with 9 bases between. The germline V gene encodes CDR1 SGHTA and CDR2 FQGNSA. The CDR3 sequence: CASSLAQVTSYEQYF. CDR3 bases: TGTGCCAGCAGCTTAGCCCAGGTTACCTCCTACGAGCAGTACTTC.

This clone appeared once. This chain connects TRBV5-1 to TRBJ2-5; D remains unclear. Germline CDR1 reads SGHRS; CDR2 reads YFSETQ. V was clipped by 5 bases and J by 5 bases, with 10 bases between them. CDR3 length: 12 residues. CDR3 sequence (DNA): TGCGCCAGCAGTTCCCTCGGGGAGACCCAGTACTTC. Its translation is CASSSLGETQYF. Full variable domain (rest looked up from reference TRBV5-1 and TRBJ2-5): KAGVTQTPRYLIKTRGQQVTLSCSPISGHRSVSWYQQTPGQGLQFLFEYFSETQRNKGNFPGRFSGRQFSNSRSEMNVSTLELGDSALYLCASSSLGETQYFGPGTRLLVL.